This T cell receptor beta chain appears in the sequencing data of a study of blood T cell repertoires in COVID-19. Methods used by the authors: For nucleated cells, counts were estimated from reference gene primer amplification. Method: immunoSEQ multiplex PCR; TCRdb's copy keeps in-frame clones and lacks some. The V and J calls and the clone size are those of that table, but D and trimming were determined from the DNA. In the table there are 150,000 or so clones, 83% of which are singletons. In terms of age and location, participants ranged from roughly 18 to 95 years and lived in about 25 US areas. Cohort allocation depended upon clinical history that participants reported. The CDR3 length is 14 residues. V lost 5 bases and J lost 1, with 8 bases in between. Looked up from germline, CDR1 is LNHDA and CDR2 is SQIVND (reference sequence).

Sequencing was performed on PBMCs or T cells enriched from blood (not recorded which). This sequence originates from a woman aged 50 to 60 in a cohort exposed to, infected with or recovered from COVID-19 (not recorded which). The V call is TRBV19, the J call TRBJ1-4, with D tentatively TRBD1 (6 bases). For the CDR3, the DNA is TGTGCCAGTAGTGTACAGGGAACTAATGAAAAACTGTTTTTT. Translation gives CASSVQGTNEKLFF.